Presented here are 14 T cell receptor beta chains from one specimen sequenced in a study of neurological immune-mediated disorders. TCRdb processed the 5' RACE reads anew with MiXCR; each CDR3 protein has one entry. The sample consists of 25,000 to 35,000 distinct CDR3 sequences, around 15% of them appearing once. The sample was PBMCs. All receptors come from a man between 65 and 80 years old in good health.

This clonotype has a count of ten or more. The chain combines TRBV11-2 with TRBJ1-4; possible D gene TRBD1, 5 bases. The CDR3 has 18 amino acids. V lost 2 bases and J 2 bases, leaving 18 bases between the germline ends. In germline, CDR1 is SGHAT, CDR2 FQNNGV. The DNA for the CDR3 is TGTGCCAGCAGCTTAATAGACAGTTTCGGTTTGACTAATGAAAAACTGTTTTTT. Its protein product is CASSLIDSFGLTNEKLFF.

This clonotype was recorded many times. J is TRBJ1-5 and V is TRBV5-6; D possibly corresponds to TRBD1 (6 bases). Germline V CDR1 and CDR2: SGHDT, YYEEEE. CDR3 length: 15 amino acids. Deletions cut 2 bases from V and 5 bases from J, with 14 bases between. CDR3 in DNA: TGTGCCAGCAGCTTCTTCCAACAGGGCTATCAGCCCCAGCATTTT. This sequence encodes CASSFFQQGYQPQHF.

The sample holds many counts of this clonotype. The genes are TRBV3-1 and TRBJ1-1, with a tentative D call TRBD1 (5 bases). The CDR3 has 12 residues. Germline CDR1 and CDR2: LGHDT and YNNKEL (reference sequence). V dropped 2 bases and J dropped 6 bases, with 7 bases sitting between them. The CDR3, as DNA: TGTGCCAGCAGCCAACTGGGGGCTGAAGCTTTCTTT. It yields the protein CASSQLGAEAFF.

This clonotype was seen many times. V is TRBV12-3 or TRBV12-4 and J is TRBJ2-5; TRBD1 agrees at 7 bases. The CDR3 covers 14 residues. Trimming took 5 bases from V and 5 from J; bases not matched to a gene: 8. The CDR3 region has the DNA TGTGCCAGCAGTCCCACAGGGGCGGAGGAGACCCAGTACTTC. Protein sequence: CASSPTGAEETQYF.

This clonotype was detected a few times. A much larger clone sits a single nucleotide away, making a read error possible. The chain links TRBV7-6 to TRBJ1-6; tentative D call: TRBD1 (6 bases). The CDR3 length is 14 residues. Germline CDR1 reads SGHVS; CDR2 reads FNYEAQ. The chain's CDR3 is CVSSATGNNSPLHF. DNA for the CDR3: TGTGTCAGCAGCGCTACAGGGAACAATTCACCCCTCCACTTT.

This clonotype was seen many times. V gene TRBV2 combines with J gene TRBJ1-5; TRBD1 is a possible D gene (5 bases). CDR1 SNHLY and CDR2 FYNNEI come from the germline V gene. Deletions cut 7 bases from V and 7 bases from J, with 20 bases between. This CDR3 has 15 amino acids. The CDR3 nucleotides are TGTGCCAGCAAAGGGGACCGGGACTTTGGACAGCCCCAGCATTTT. This gives the protein CASKGDRDFGQPQHF.

This clonotype qualifies as large. The chain is built from TRBV6-1 and TRBJ2-3; unclear D gene. This CDR3 comprises 13 residues. Trimming took off 11 bases at V and 5 bases at J, with 17 bases between the two ends. CDR1 is MNHNS and CDR2 is SASEGT in the germline V gene. In DNA, the CDR3 is TGTGCCGCCGATACTGGGTTTGGAGATACGCAGTATTTT. Protein: CAADTGFGDTQYF.

This clonotype was seen at least ten times. The chain is built from TRBV6-4 and TRBJ2-2; D tentatively reads TRBD1 or TRBD2 (5 bases each). Germline-derived CDR1 and CDR2 are MRHNA and SNTAGT. V was pared by 9 bases and J by 4 bases, with 12 bases between. This CDR3 contains 13 residues. The CDR3 region has the DNA TGTGCCAGTCAGGGAGATGGCACCGGGGAGCTGTTTTTT. It specifies CASQGDGTGELFF.

This clonotype was counted many times. The chain links TRBV9 to TRBJ2-6; D is uncertain. CDR1 and CDR2 (germline): SGDLS, YYNGEE. Trimming pared 4 bases from V and 0 bases from J, leaving 17 bases between. The CDR3 is 18 residues long. This chain's CDR3 is CASSLKGLGRSGANVLTF. The CDR3 DNA reads TGTGCCAGCAGCCTAAAGGGCCTTGGCCGCTCTGGGGCCAACGTCCTGACTTTC.

Ten or more counts support this clonotype. CDR3 coding DNA: TGCAGTGCTAGGGGCCAGGGGATTTATGGCTACACCTTC. Its translation is CSARGQGIYGYTF. The chain carries TRBV20-1 and TRBJ1-2, with D possibly being TRBD1 (6 bases). Germline loops: CDR1 DFQATT, CDR2 SNEGSKA (reference sequence). The CDR3 has 13 residues. V was shortened by 3 bases and J by 5 bases, with 13 bases between the two germline ends.

This clonotype was detected many times. The J gene is TRBJ2-1, the V gene TRBV25-1, with a tentative D call TRBD2 (7 bases). Germline V gives CDR1 MGHDK, CDR2 SYGVNS. This CDR3 is 19 amino acids long. V lost 1 base to trimming and J lost 8 bases, with 27 bases between them. CDR3 DNA: TGTGCCAGCAGTGAATTGTATGGTGGGGGGGCCTTATTAAACTATGAGCAGTTCTTC. It translates to CASSELYGGGALLNYEQFF.

This clonotype was detected many times. The chain couples TRBV12-3 or TRBV12-4 to TRBJ1-2, with 7 nucleotides matching TRBD1. The CDR3 runs 13 residues. V shed 3 bases, J shed 8 bases, and the junction held 6 bases outside the gene matches. The CDR3 here is CASSFSTGRGYTF. CDR3 DNA: TGTGCCAGCAGTTTCTCGACAGGGAGAGGCTACACCTTC.

This clonotype was counted ten times or more. This sequence joins TRBV2 and TRBJ2-7; possible D gene TRBD2, 6 bases. V was cut by 0 bases and J by 4 bases, with 7 bases left in between. The germline CDR1 and CDR2 sequences are SNHLY and FYNNEI. The CDR3 sequence is 13 residues long. The CDR3 reads CASSEAEGYEQYF. The CDR3 DNA is TGTGCCAGCAGTGAAGCGGAGGGTTACGAGCAGTACTTC. Supplemented by reference TRBV2 and TRBJ2-7, the full variable domain reads EPEVTQTPSHQVTQMGQEVILRCVPISNHLYFYWYRQILGQKVEFLVSFYNNEISEKSEIFDDQFSVERPDGSNFTLKIRSTKLEDSAMYFCASSEAEGYEQYFGPGTRLTVT.

There are many counts of this clonotype. This chain joins TRBV7-2 and TRBJ2-3, with a weak D call TRBD1 (5 bases). The CDR3 is 16 residues long. The germline V and J ends were trimmed by 2 bases and 2 bases, with 14 bases remaining between them. CDR1 SGHTA and CDR2 FQGNSA come from the germline V gene. CDR3: CASSLRSGAFTDTQYF. CDR3 bases: TGTGCCAGCAGCTTAAGGAGTGGGGCCTTCACAGATACGCAGTATTTT.